A selection of T cell receptor beta chains follows, all from one sample in a study of blood T cell repertoires in COVID-19. Profiling relied on immunoSEQ multiplex PCR, and the TCRdb table lists in-frame clones only, not all of them. The table has 48,000 or so clones, about nine tenths seen once. Sequencing input: peripheral blood. These receptors came from a woman aged 80 or over with COVID-19, enrolled during active disease. Both conserved end residues are part of each CDR3. D genes are given only for firm matches. The size entry is marked missing in some rows and otherwise reads once, few, many or a size class.

abundance,j_gene,v_gene,d_gene,CDR3aa,CDR3nt
-,TRBJ1-4,TRBV6-5,-,CASRKAQGDEKLFF,TGTGCCAGCAGGAAAGCACAGGGAGATGAAAAACTGTTTTTT
-,TRBJ1-6,TRBV9,-,CASSGAADNSPLHF,TGTGCCAGCAGCGGGGCCGCAGATAATTCACCCCTCCACTTT
-,TRBJ2-7,TRBV15,-,CATSIGGSGRGAYEQYF,TGTGCCACCAGCATAGGAGGTTCTGGGCGGGGAGCCTACGAGCAGTACTTC
few,TRBJ1-1,TRBV11-2,-,CASSLDIRAEAFF,TGTGCCAGCAGCTTAGACATTCGGGCTGAAGCTTTCTTT
-,TRBJ1-2,TRBV30,TRBD1,CACSFRDRGSGYTF,TGTGCCTGCTCATTCCGGGACAGGGGCAGTGGCTACACCTTC
-,TRBJ2-7,TRBV19,-,CASSIVFVARGRGSYEQYF,TGTGCCAGTAGTATAGTGTTTGTGGCAAGGGGCCGGGGGAGCTACGAGCAGTACTTC
once,TRBJ2-3,TRBV3-1/TRBV3-2,TRBD1,CASSQGYQGADTQYF,TGTGCCAGCAGCCAAGGTTACCAGGGGGCAGATACGCAGTATTTT
-,TRBJ2-5,TRBV11-2,-,CASSFGEGRGIQETQYF,TGTGCCAGCAGCTTCGGGGAGGGCAGGGGAATTCAAGAGACCCAGTACTTC
-,TRBJ1-2,TRBV27,-,CASSLGASGGYTF,TGTGCCAGCAGTTTGGGGGCTTCGGGTGGCTACACCTTC
-,TRBJ1-2,TRBV16,-,CASSLQTGNYGYTF,TGTGCCAGCAGCCTGCAGACAGGAAACTATGGCTACACCTTC
few,TRBJ1-2,TRBV9,-,CARGEMDSGYTF,TGTGCCAGGGGTGAGATGGACTCAGGCTACACCTTC
-,TRBJ2-1,TRBV14,-,CASSQTRGGYNEQFF,TGTGCCAGCAGCCAGACCCGAGGGGGATACAATGAGCAGTTCTTC
-,TRBJ2-1,TRBV28,TRBD2,CAEWGQRGNEQFF,TGTGCCGAGTGGGGTCAGCGGGGCAATGAGCAGTTCTTC
-,TRBJ2-1,TRBV28,-,CASSPGRGTDTNEQFF,TGTGCCAGCAGTCCAGGGAGGGGGACCGACACCAATGAGCAGTTCTTC
-,TRBJ1-1,TRBV7-2,-,CASSAQGRLNTEAFF,TGTGCCAGCAGCGCCCAGGGTAGGTTGAATACTGAAGCTTTCTTT
-,TRBJ1-5,TRBV6-5,-,CASSNQGGSNQPQHF,TGTGCCAGCAGTAATCAGGGTGGGAGCAATCAGCCCCAGCATTTT
-,TRBJ2-3,TRBV2,-,CASTSTDTQYF,TGTGCCAGCACTAGCACAGATACGCAGTATTTT
-,TRBJ1-2,TRBV6-5,TRBD1,CASRGQRSNYGYTF,TGTGCCAGCAGGGGACAGAGATCTAACTATGGCTACACCTTC
-,TRBJ1-2,TRBV7-2,TRBD1,CASSLGTGVNYGYTF,TGTGCCAGCAGCTTAGGGACAGGGGTTAACTATGGCTACACCTTC
-,TRBJ1-2,TRBV5-4,-,CASSQERVFRGYTF,TGTGCCAGCAGCCAGGAGAGGGTCTTTAGGGGCTACACCTTC
-,TRBJ1-6,TRBV5-1,TRBD1,CASSLTDRGDSPLHF,TGCGCCAGCAGCTTGACGGACAGGGGGGACTCACCCCTCCACTTT
-,TRBJ1-6,TRBV9,TRBD1,CASSVMDRGAANSPLHF,TGTGCCAGCAGCGTAATGGACAGGGGCGCCGCTAATTCACCCCTCCACTTT
-,TRBJ1-2,TRBV6-5,-,CASSYSFSPYGGYTF,TGTGCCAGCAGTTACTCTTTCTCGCCTTACGGTGGCTACACCTTC
-,TRBJ1-4,TRBV14,TRBD1,CASSQAYPGATGGGKLFF,TGTGCCAGCAGCCAAGCCTACCCGGGGGCCACAGGGGGAGGAAAACTGTTTTTT
-,TRBJ1-4,TRBV14,TRBD1,CASSLRQGATNEKLFF,TGTGCCAGCAGCCTCCGACAGGGGGCAACTAATGAAAAACTGTTTTTT
-,TRBJ2-5,TRBV5-4,-,CASSPNLFGSLETQYF,TGTGCCAGCAGCCCAAACCTGTTCGGGAGTTTAGAGACCCAGTACTTC
few,TRBJ1-1,TRBV18,TRBD1,CASSPAGTGRSTEAFF,TGTGCCAGCTCACCTGCCGGGACAGGGAGGTCCACTGAAGCTTTCTTT
once,TRBJ2-5,TRBV5-4,-,CASSWTGRGETQYF,TGTGCCAGCAGCTGGACGGGGAGAGGAGAGACCCAGTACTTC